The 5 T cell receptor beta chains below all came from one sample that was sequenced in a study of blood T cell repertoires in COVID-19. Only in-frame clones appear in the TCRdb table, and some are missing; sequencing was by immunoSEQ multiplex PCR. The table lists tens of thousands of clones, 75% to 80% of them singletons. Sequenced: peripheral blood. These receptors were obtained from a human donor with active or convalescent COVID-19. The donor label of this sample is uncertain.

The chain uses TRBV19 and TRBJ2-5; D might be TRBD1 (6 bases). Trimming left V 8 bases short and J 5 bases short, with 18 bases between. The CDR3 extends over 14 amino acids. Germline loops: CDR1 LNHDA, CDR2 SQIVND (reference sequence). The CDR3 DNA sequence: TGTGCCAGTTCCCACAGGGTAGAGGGGGAGACCCAGTACTTC. Its translation: CASSHRVEGETQYF.

The rearrangement joins TRBV19 to TRBJ2-7; 7 bases agree with TRBD1. Per germline, CDR1 LNHDA and CDR2 SQIVND (reference sequence). The CDR3 contains 13 residues. The junction had 4 bases not matched to a gene; V was cut back by 5 bases and J by 3 bases. The CDR3 coding sequence is TGTGCCAGTAGTGTGACAGGGCTCTACGAGCAGTACTTC. Residues: CASSVTGLYEQYF.

The chain combines TRBV7-8 with TRBJ1-1; the D gene is possibly TRBD1 (6 bases). The CDR3 consists of 14 residues. V lost 5 bases to trimming and J lost 3 bases, with 13 bases between them. CDR1 and CDR2 (germline): SGHVS, FQNEAQ. CDR3 DNA sequence: TGTGCCAGCAGCCTCCGAGGGGGGGACACTGAAGCTTTCTTT. This gives the protein CASSLRGGDTEAFF. Using reference TRBV7-8 and TRBJ1-1 for the parts outside the CDR3, the full variable domain is GAGVSQSPRYKVAKRGQDVALRCDPISGHVSLFWYQQALGQGPEFLTYFQNEAQLDKSGLPSDRFFAERPEGSVSTLKIQRTQQEDSAVYLCASSLRGGDTEAFFGQGTRLTVV.

The V and J genes are TRBV10-3 and TRBJ2-2, with 7 bases aligning to TRBD1. The CDR3 has 14 amino acids. J gave up 7 bases and V 6 bases, and 8 bases lay outside the gene matches. Per germline, CDR1 ENHRY and CDR2 SYGVKD. CDR3 region: CAIRGTDLSGELFF. The CDR3 DNA sequence: TGTGCCATCAGGGGGACAGATCTGAGCGGGGAGCTGTTTTTT.

The count of this clone is one. The sample carries other DNA sequences with the same CDR3. The chain couples TRBV6-1 to TRBJ2-7, with D possibly matching TRBD1 (6 bases). Trimming took 1 base from V and 3 from J, leaving 16 bases between them. CDR1 is MNHNS, CDR2 SASEGT, per germline. CDR3 length: 16 amino acids. This chain's CDR3 is CASSEDGQGLIYEQYF. The CDR3 region has the DNA TGTGCCAGCAGTGAAGATGGCCAGGGGTTGATCTACGAGCAGTACTTC.